A single sample is the source of the 15 T cell receptor beta chains below, sequenced in a study of blood T cell repertoires in COVID-19. Profiling relied on immunoSEQ multiplex PCR, and the TCRdb table lists in-frame clones only, not all of them. The sample lists hundreds of thousands of clones; roughly nine tenths were seen once. Sequencing input: peripheral blood. Source of these receptors: a woman in her forties or fifties with acute or convalescent COVID-19.

In its sample, this clone was seen once. The chain carries TRBV5-4 and TRBJ1-4; D is unresolved. Germline V CDR1 and CDR2: SGHNT, YYREEE (reference sequence). This CDR3 region has 13 residues. Trimming took off 0 bases at V and 6 bases at J, with 6 bases between the two ends. The CDR3 spells CASSLAHDEKLFF. For the CDR3, the DNA is TGTGCCAGCAGCTTGGCCCATGATGAAAAACTGTTTTTT.

This clone came up once. The genes are TRBV9 and TRBJ2-5; TRBD2 might be the D (6 bases). V lost 0 bases, J lost 2 bases, and 20 bases lay in between. The CDR3 has 18 amino acids. CDR1 and CDR2 (germline): SGDLS, YYNGEE. CDR3 DNA sequence: TGTGCCAGCAGCGTAGGAGCGGGTGGAGCGCTGCGTCAAGAGACCCAGTACTTC. The encoded protein is CASSVGAGGALRQETQYF. Complete variable domain (other parts from reference TRBV9 and TRBJ2-5): DSGVTQTPKHLITATGQRVTLRCSPRSGDLSVYWYQQSLDQGLQFLIQYYNGEERAKGNILERFSAQQFPDLHSELNLSSLELGDSALYFCASSVGAGGALRQETQYFGPGTRLLVL.

V is TRBV3-1 (or the pseudogene TRBV3-2) and J is TRBJ2-4; D perhaps matches TRBD2 (5 bases). The CDR3 runs 15 residues. Trimming stripped 6 bases from V and 4 bases from J, with 16 bases between. Germline lookup yields CDR1 LGHDT and CDR2 YNNKEL (reference sequence). The CDR3 is CASRSIRTLKNIQYF. CDR3 in DNA: TGTGCCAGCAGGTCAATTAGGACTCTGAAAAACATTCAGTACTTC.

The chain recombines TRBV6-6 with TRBJ2-1, with 9 bases identical to TRBD1. Trimming took 5 bases from V and 4 from J; bases not matched to a gene: 12. The CDR3 has 17 amino acids. The germline V gene has CDR1 MNHNY and CDR2 SVGAGI (reference sequence). This CDR3 is CASSPGQGFSGYNEQFF. In nucleotides, the CDR3 is TGTGCCAGCAGTCCCGGACAGGGGTTTTCGGGATACAATGAGCAGTTCTTC.

The chain is built from TRBV29-1 and TRBJ2-7; TRBD2 matches at 8 bases. Germline V gene sequence: CDR1 SQVTM, CDR2 ANQGSEA. The junction had 7 bases not matched to a gene; V was cut back by 7 bases and J by 2 bases. This CDR3 is built from 13 residues. The CDR3 loop reads CSAKTSDTYEQYF. The CDR3 nucleotides are TGCAGCGCCAAGACTAGCGACACCTACGAGCAGTACTTC.

In DNA form, the CDR3 reads TGTGCCAGTAGTAAGGGGCGTGGGGTTAATGAAAAACTGTTTTTT. Its protein product is CASSKGRGVNEKLFF. The chain carries TRBV19 and TRBJ1-4, with D tentatively TRBD1 (5 bases). V dropped 4 bases and J dropped 4 bases, with 13 bases sitting between them. CDR3 length equals 15 residues. Germline CDR1 LNHDA, CDR2 SQIVND (reference sequence).

J is TRBJ2-3 and V is TRBV14; no clear D gene. CDR1 and CDR2 from the germline V gene are SGHDN and FVKESK. This CDR3 is 15 amino acids long. The V end lost 1 base, the J end lost 2 bases, and 10 bases lay between the germline ends. The CDR3 spells CASSQALLPTDTQYF. CDR3 in DNA: TGTGCCAGCAGCCAAGCTCTACTACCCACAGATACGCAGTATTTT.

This clone was counted a single time. The CDR3 loop reads CASSESPKTGVTYEQYF. The CDR3 nucleotides read TGTGCCAGCAGCGAGTCGCCGAAGACAGGGGTTACCTACGAGCAGTACTTC. The chain recombines TRBV13 with TRBJ2-7, with 8 bases fitting TRBD1. Germline-derived CDR1 and CDR2 are PRHDT and FYEKMQ (reference sequence). Germline trimming cut 5 bases from V and 2 bases from J; bases unmatched to any gene: 14. The length of the CDR3 is 17 residues.

The gene calls are TRBV7-2 and TRBJ2-7; 9 nucleotides match TRBD2. CDR1 and CDR2 (germline): SGHTA, FQGNSA. CDR3 length: 15 residues. Trimming at V came to 1 base and at J to 2 bases, leaving 3 bases not matched to a gene. The CDR3 bases are TGTGCCAGCAGCTTAGAGCGGGGGGTCACCTACGAGCAGTACTTC. Translation: CASSLERGVTYEQYF.

The chain links TRBV7-7 to TRBJ2-6; 9 bases match TRBD1. V lost 8 bases, J lost 5 bases, and 10 bases stayed unmatched. The CDR3 is 16 residues long. Germline assignment: CDR1 SSHAT and CDR2 FNYEAQ (reference sequence). CDR3 coding DNA: TGTGCCAGCGGCTACGACAGGGGGAGGTGGGCCAACGTCCTGACTTTC. Translating gives CASGYDRGRWANVLTF.

This sequence joins TRBV11-2 and TRBJ1-2, with D hard to call. CDR1 is SGHAT and CDR2 is FQNNGV in the germline V gene. Deletions cut 5 bases from V and 8 bases from J, with 12 bases between. This CDR3 is 12 amino acids long. The DNA for the CDR3 is TGTGCCAGCAGCCGTGGAGGTGGAGGCTACACCTTC. It is translated as CASSRGGGGYTF.

The chain carries TRBV3-1 (or the pseudogene TRBV3-2) and TRBJ1-1; D unclear. Trimming removed 3 bases at V and 5 bases at J, with 16 bases between. CDR1 is LGHDT and CDR2 is YNNKEL in the germline V gene (reference sequence). The CDR3 consists of 15 residues. CDR3 DNA sequence: TGTGCCAGCAGCCAGTGGAGCGAGGGAAAGACTGAAGCTTTCTTT. Translating it yields CASSQWSEGKTEAFF.

This clone was found once. This chain joins TRBV3-1 (or the pseudogene TRBV3-2) and TRBJ1-4; TRBD1 might be the D (6 bases). Trimming shortened V by 4 bases and J by 2 bases, and 20 bases separated the two germline ends. The CDR3 consists of 18 residues. Germline V lookup: CDR1 LGHDT, CDR2 YNNKEL (reference sequence). CDR3 amino acids: CASSLVGCGGWTNEKLFF. The CDR3 region has the DNA TGTGCCAGCAGCCTTGTTGGGTGCGGGGGCTGGACTAATGAAAAACTGTTTTTT.

In this sample, this clone turned up once. The V call is TRBV19, the J call TRBJ1-2; 9 positions agree with TRBD1. The CDR3 is 14 amino acids. The germline gives CDR1 LNHDA, CDR2 SQIVND (reference sequence). With V trimmed by 6 bases and J by 8 bases, 10 bases remained unmatched. CDR3 loop: CASRQTGGTIGYTF. Written as DNA, the CDR3 is TGTGCCAGTAGGCAAACAGGGGGCACTATCGGCTACACCTTC.

V and J are TRBV6-2 or TRBV6-3 and TRBJ1-2, with D possibly being TRBD1 (6 bases). CDR1 MNHEY and CDR2 SVGEGT come from the germline V gene. Trimming took off 5 bases at V and 2 bases at J, with 9 bases between the two ends. This CDR3 comprises 13 residues. CDR3 protein: CASSQTGNYGYTF. CDR3 nucleotides: TGTGCCAGCAGTCAAACAGGGAACTATGGCTACACCTTC.